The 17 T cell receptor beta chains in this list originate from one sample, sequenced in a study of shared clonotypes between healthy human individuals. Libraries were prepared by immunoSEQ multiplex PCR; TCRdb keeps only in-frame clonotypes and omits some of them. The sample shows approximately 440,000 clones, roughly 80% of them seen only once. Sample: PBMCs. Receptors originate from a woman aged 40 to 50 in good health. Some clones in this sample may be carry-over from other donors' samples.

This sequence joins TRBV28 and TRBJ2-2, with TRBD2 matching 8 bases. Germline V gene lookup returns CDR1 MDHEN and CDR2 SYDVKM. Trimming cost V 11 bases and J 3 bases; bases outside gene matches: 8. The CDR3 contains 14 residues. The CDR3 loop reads CAGTGTRDTGELFF. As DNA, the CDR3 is TGTGCCGGGACTGGGACTAGGGACACCGGGGAGCTGTTTTTT.

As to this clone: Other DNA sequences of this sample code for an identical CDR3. The CDR3 DNA reads as TGTGCCAGCAGCGGAAACTCTGGAAACACCATATATTTT. This codes for CASSGNSGNTIYF. The genes are TRBV9 and TRBJ1-3; D gene uncertain. The CDR3 spans 13 residues. Germline V gene lookup returns CDR1 SGDLS and CDR2 YYNGEE. V was pared by 3 bases and J by 0 bases, with 4 bases between.

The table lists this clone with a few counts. The CDR3 DNA follows: TGTGCCAGCAGCTTAGCGTACAGCTATAATGAAAAACTGTTTTTT. This codes for CASSLAYSYNEKLFF. The chain combines TRBV7-2 with TRBJ1-4, with D hard to call. The germline V gene encodes CDR1 SGHTA and CDR2 FQGNSA. CDR3 length equals 15 residues. Trimming left V 0 bases short and J 4 bases short, with 9 bases between.

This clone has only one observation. CDR3 DNA: TGTGCCAGCTACCGGACGGCGGGCGAGCAGTACTTC. Translated, it gives CASYRTAGEQYF. J is TRBJ2-7 and V is TRBV6-1; a weak D match, TRBD2 (5 bases). CDR1 is MNHNS and CDR2 is SASEGT in the germline V gene. This CDR3 has 12 amino acids. The germline V and J ends were trimmed by 8 bases and 6 bases, with 14 bases remaining between them.

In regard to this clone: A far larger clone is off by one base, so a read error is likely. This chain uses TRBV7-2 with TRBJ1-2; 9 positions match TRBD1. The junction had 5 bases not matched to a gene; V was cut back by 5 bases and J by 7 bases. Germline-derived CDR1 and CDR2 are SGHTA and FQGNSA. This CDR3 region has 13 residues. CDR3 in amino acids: CASSPGTGLGYTF. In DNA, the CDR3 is TGTGCCAGCAGCCCCGGGACAGGGCTTGGCTACACCTTC.

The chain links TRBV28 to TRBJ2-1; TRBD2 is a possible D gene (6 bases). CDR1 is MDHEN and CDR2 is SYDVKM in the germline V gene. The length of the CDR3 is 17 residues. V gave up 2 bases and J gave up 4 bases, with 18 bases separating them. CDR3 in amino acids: CASSLPGVRRGYNEQFF. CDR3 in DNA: TGTGCCAGCAGTTTACCGGGAGTACGGCGAGGATACAATGAGCAGTTCTTC.

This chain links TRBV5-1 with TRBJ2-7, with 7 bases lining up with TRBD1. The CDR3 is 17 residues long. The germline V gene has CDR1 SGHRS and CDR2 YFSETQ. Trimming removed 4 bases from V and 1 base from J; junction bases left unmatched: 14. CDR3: CASSSPTFRDSSYEQYF. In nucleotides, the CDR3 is TGCGCCAGCAGCAGTCCCACCTTCCGGGACAGTTCCTACGAGCAGTACTTC. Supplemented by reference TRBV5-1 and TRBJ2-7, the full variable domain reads KAGVTQTPRYLIKTRGQQVTLSCSPISGHRSVSWYQQTPGQGLQFLFEYFSETQRNKGNFPGRFSGRQFSNSRSEMNVSTLELGDSALYLCASSSPTFRDSSYEQYFGPGTRLTVT.

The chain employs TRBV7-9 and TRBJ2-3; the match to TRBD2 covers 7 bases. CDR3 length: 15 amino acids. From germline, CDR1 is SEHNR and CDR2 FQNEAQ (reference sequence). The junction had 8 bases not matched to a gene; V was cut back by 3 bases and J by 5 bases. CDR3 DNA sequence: TGTGCCAGCAGCTTCGGCGGGAGATCGGGAGATACGCAGTATTTT. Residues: CASSFGGRSGDTQYF.

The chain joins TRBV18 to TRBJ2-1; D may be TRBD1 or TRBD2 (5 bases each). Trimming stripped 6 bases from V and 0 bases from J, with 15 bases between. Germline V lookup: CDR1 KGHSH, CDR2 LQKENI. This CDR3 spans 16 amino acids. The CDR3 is CASSAWPGSSYNEQFF. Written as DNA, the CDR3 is TGTGCCAGCTCCGCCTGGCCAGGGAGCTCCTACAATGAGCAGTTCTTC.

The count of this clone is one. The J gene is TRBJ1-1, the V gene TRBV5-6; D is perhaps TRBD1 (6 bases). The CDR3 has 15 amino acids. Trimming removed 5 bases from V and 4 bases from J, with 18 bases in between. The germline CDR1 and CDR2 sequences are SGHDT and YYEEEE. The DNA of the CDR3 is TGTGCCAGCAGACTGGGGAGGGGGATCGGCACTGAAGCTTTCTTT. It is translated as CASRLGRGIGTEAFF. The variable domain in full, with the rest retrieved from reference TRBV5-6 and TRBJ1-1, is DAGVTQSPTHLIKTRGQQVTLRCSPKSGHDTVSWYQQALGQGPQFIFQYYEEEERQRGNFPDRFSGHQFPNYSSELNVNALLLGDSALYLCASRLGRGIGTEAFFGQGTRLTVV.

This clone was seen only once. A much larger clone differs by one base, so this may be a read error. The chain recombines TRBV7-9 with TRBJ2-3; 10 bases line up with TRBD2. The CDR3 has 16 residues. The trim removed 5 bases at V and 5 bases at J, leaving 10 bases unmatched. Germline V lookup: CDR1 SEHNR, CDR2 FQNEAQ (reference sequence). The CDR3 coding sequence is TGTGCCAGCAGCCCACAAGGACTAGCGGAAGGAGATACGCAGTATTTT. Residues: CASSPQGLAEGDTQYF.

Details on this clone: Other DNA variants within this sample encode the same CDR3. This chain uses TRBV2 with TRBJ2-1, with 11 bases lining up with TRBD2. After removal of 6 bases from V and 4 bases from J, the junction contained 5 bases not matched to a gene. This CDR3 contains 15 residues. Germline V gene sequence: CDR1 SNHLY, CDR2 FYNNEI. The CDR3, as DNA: TGTGCCAGCAGGGGGCTAGCGGGAGGATACAATGAGCAGTTCTTC. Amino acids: CASRGLAGGYNEQFF.

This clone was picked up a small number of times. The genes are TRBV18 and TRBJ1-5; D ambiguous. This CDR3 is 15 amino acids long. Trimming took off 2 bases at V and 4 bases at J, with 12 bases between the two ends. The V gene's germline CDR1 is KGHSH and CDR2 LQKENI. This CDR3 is CASSPVAAENQPQHF. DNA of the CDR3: TGTGCCAGCTCACCAGTAGCAGCGGAGAATCAGCCCCAGCATTTT.

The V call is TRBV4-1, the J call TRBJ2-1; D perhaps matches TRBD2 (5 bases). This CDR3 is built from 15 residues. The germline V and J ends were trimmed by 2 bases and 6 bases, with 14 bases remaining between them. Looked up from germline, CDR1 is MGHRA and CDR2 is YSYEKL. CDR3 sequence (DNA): TGCGCCAGCAGCCAACTCTCACTAGTCGGCAATGAGCAGTTCTTC. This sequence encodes CASSQLSLVGNEQFF.

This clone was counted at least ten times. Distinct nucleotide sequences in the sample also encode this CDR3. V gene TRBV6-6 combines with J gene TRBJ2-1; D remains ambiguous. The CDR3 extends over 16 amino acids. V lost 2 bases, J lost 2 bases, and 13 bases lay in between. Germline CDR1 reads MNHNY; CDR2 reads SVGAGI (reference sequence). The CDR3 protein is CASSYPFVGTYNEQFF. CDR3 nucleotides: TGTGCCAGCAGTTACCCTTTTGTGGGTACCTACAATGAGCAGTTCTTC.

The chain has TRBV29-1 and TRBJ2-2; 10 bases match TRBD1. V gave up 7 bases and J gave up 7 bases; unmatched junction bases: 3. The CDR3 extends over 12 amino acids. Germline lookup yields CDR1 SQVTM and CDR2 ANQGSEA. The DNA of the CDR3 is TGCAGCGGGCGGACAGGGGGCGGGGAGCTGTTTTTT. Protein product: CSGRTGGGELFF.

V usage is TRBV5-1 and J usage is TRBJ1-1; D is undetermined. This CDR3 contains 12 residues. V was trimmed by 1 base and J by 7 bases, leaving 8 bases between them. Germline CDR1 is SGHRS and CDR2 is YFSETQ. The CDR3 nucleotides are TGCGCCAGCAGCTTGAATGAGGGTGAAGCTTTCTTT. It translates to CASSLNEGEAFF.